The TCR beta chain under discussion was sequenced for a study of molecular identifiers for immune sequencing clone quantification. Overall study findings and caveats: Clones that had above 20 RNA copies took up over 98% of effector molecules but under 1% in naive cells. Detectable among 800,000 to 1,000,000 naive cells, according to reports, was Jurkat TCR RNA spiked in from one cell. In cases of identical TCR molecules sharing a barcode, highly expanded clone sizes could be underestimated.

Using its own MiXCR run on the PCR reads, TCRdb lists one record per CDR3 protein. The data show about 640,000 distinct CDR3 sequences, 20% seen once. Sorted naive CD8 T cells were those defined as CD8+CD4-CCR7+CD45RA+. Many counts were recorded for this clonotype. Antigen unknown. Germline loops: CDR1 SGHNT, CDR2 YENEEA. V shed 1 base and J shed 2 bases, with 9 bases lying between them. There are 15 residues in the CDR3. The rearrangement uses TRBV11-3 and TRBJ2-1; D is uncertain. This clonotype originated in a human donor in good health. Some libraries in this study had Jurkat cell RNA spiked in. Sequences were obtained from naive CD8+ T cells from blood, with Jurkat cell RNA spiked in. Described subset: FACS-sorted CD8+CD4-CCR7+CD45RA+ naive T cells. Here the CDR3 reads CASSLGEDAYNEQFF. The CDR3 DNA follows: TGTGCCAGCAGCTTAGGCGAGGACGCCTACAATGAGCAGTTCTTC. Supplemented by reference TRBV11-3 and TRBJ2-1, the full variable domain reads EAGVVQSPRYKIIEKKQPVAFWCNPISGHNTLYWYLQNLGQGPELLIRYENEEAVDDSQLPKDRFSAERLKGVDSTLKIQPAELGDSAVYLCASSLGEDAYNEQFFGPGTRLTVL.